This T cell receptor (beta chain) comes out of a study of OX40 agonist ivuxolimab in advanced cancers. Sequencing used immunoSEQ multiplex PCR; TCRdb keeps in-frame clones, though not all of them. Of around 54,000 clones listed, approximately 90% are singletons. The germline CDR1 and CDR2 sequences are SGHRS and YFSETQ. The junction had 12 bases not matched to a gene; V was cut back by 3 bases and J by 0 bases. The CDR3 covers 17 residues. The V call is TRBV5-1, the J call TRBJ2-7, with 7 bases identical to TRBD1. The specimen was CD4+ or CD8+ T cells sorted from blood, collected in a trial of the OX40 agonist ivuxolimab. This TCR derives from an adult with an advanced solid tumor such as melanoma, head and neck, liver or kidney cancer. CDR3 loop: CASSSPGTASSSYEQYF. In DNA, the CDR3 is TGCGCCAGCAGCTCCCCCGGGACAGCGTCATCCTCCTACGAGCAGTACTTC. The whole variable domain, filled in from reference TRBV5-1 and TRBJ2-7, reads KAGVTQTPRYLIKTRGQQVTLSCSPISGHRSVSWYQQTPGQGLQFLFEYFSETQRNKGNFPGRFSGRQFSNSRSEMNVSTLELGDSALYLCASSSPGTASSSYEQYFGPGTRLTVT.